The T cell receptor beta chain described here comes from a study of cytomegalovirus exposure and HLA in healthy donors. V lost 5 bases and J 4 bases, leaving 14 bases between the germline ends. The germline gives CDR1 LNHDA, CDR2 SQIVND (reference sequence). The CDR3 extends over 14 amino acids. With regard to this clone: Its specificity is unknown.

Study-level findings and limits: Data from an earlier analysis indicated that most TCR beta V segments were productive either about 87% or about 30% of the time.

Primers for the PCR totalled 60 Vbeta and 13 Jbeta. Some clones are missing from TCRdb's copy, which holds only in-frame ones; the method was immunoSEQ multiplex PCR. The data show approximately 220,000 clones, approximately 80% seen once. Sequencing was done on a sample of PBMCs. This rearrangement joins TRBV19 to TRBJ2-5; TRBD2 might be the D (6 bases). The sequence was obtained from a man aged 35-49 years in good health and CMV-seronegative. Written as DNA, the CDR3 is TGTGCCAGTAGTGGAGGGGTTAAGGGAGAGACCCAGTACTTC. Protein: CASSGGVKGETQYF.